The 11 T cell receptor beta chains below all came from one sample that was sequenced in a study of beta chain features in type 1 diabetes. Study-wide findings and caveats: Patients with Type 1 diabetes showed moderately but significantly shorter TCRB CDR3s in all four CD4+ subsets.

The isolated RNA, all of it, was reverse transcribed, so expressed TCRB transcripts were what got sequenced. Profiling relied on immunoSEQ multiplex PCR, and the TCRdb table lists in-frame clones only, not all of them. The table includes approximately 260,000 clones, about a fifth detected once. No antigen has been identified for these receptors. The sample was naive CD4+ T cells from blood. These receptor sequences come from a woman aged 40 to 50 with type 1 diabetes.

The J gene is TRBJ1-4, the V gene TRBV2; 7 bases are a match to TRBD1. Germline V gives CDR1 SNHLY, CDR2 FYNNEI. CDR3 length: 14 residues. V was clipped by 4 bases and J by 4 bases; unmatched bases: 3. The CDR3 is CASSGNRGNEKLFF. CDR3 DNA: TGTGCCAGCAGTGGGAACAGGGGTAATGAAAAACTGTTTTTT.

This clone turned up a few times. The sample contains more than one DNA sequence encoding this CDR3. The chain couples TRBV9 to TRBJ1-1, with 8 bases aligning to TRBD1. This CDR3 is 13 amino acids long. V gave up 2 bases and J gave up 4 bases; unmatched junction bases: 1. CDR1 is SGDLS and CDR2 is YYNGEE in the germline V gene. The chain's CDR3 is CASSVTGGTEAFF. The CDR3 DNA reads as TGTGCCAGCAGCGTCACAGGGGGCACTGAAGCTTTCTTT.

This clone was counted only a few times. V gene TRBV29-1 combines with J gene TRBJ1-2; a weak D match, TRBD1 (5 bases). CDR3 size: 12 residues. V was clipped by 7 bases and J by 8 bases, with 17 bases between them. Germline V lookup: CDR1 SQVTM, CDR2 ANQGSEA. CDR3 nucleotide sequence: TGCAGCGGGGGGGGAGAGTTCCAGGGCTACACCTTC. Residues: CSGGGEFQGYTF.

This clone was counted between two and nine times. V gene TRBV7-9 combines with J gene TRBJ2-4; D gene ambiguous. The CDR3 spans 16 residues. Germline CDR1 is SEHNR and CDR2 is FQNEAQ (reference sequence). V dropped 1 base and J dropped 0 bases, with 10 bases sitting between them. CDR3 residues: CASSLDGALAKNIQYF. The CDR3 nucleotides read TGTGCCAGCAGCTTAGATGGAGCCTTAGCCAAAAACATTCAGTACTTC.

This clone has only a few counts. The chain couples TRBV5-4 to TRBJ2-5; D not certain. CDR3 length: 14 residues. CDR1 SGHNT and CDR2 YYREEE come from the germline V gene (reference sequence). Trimming removed 4 bases from V and 1 base from J, with 11 bases in between. CDR3 protein: CASSPPQAQETQYF. The CDR3 DNA sequence: TGTGCCAGCAGCCCACCTCAAGCCCAAGAGACCCAGTACTTC.

The V call is TRBV7-9, the J call TRBJ1-4; a possible D gene is TRBD1 (5 bases). The CDR3 is made up of 13 amino acids. Germline loops: CDR1 SEHNR, CDR2 FQNEAQ (reference sequence). The V gene lost 6 bases and the J gene lost 11 bases, with 16 bases spanning the gap. This CDR3 is CASRRGPSWKLFF. Here the CDR3 DNA reads TGTGCCAGCAGGCGGGGACCGTCGTGGAAACTGTTTTTT. Supplemented by reference TRBV7-9 and TRBJ1-4, the full variable domain reads DTGVSQNPRHKITKRGQNVTFRCDPISEHNRLYWYRQTLGQGPEFLTYFQNEAQLEKSRLLSDRFSAERPKGSFSTLEIQRTEQGDSAMYLCASRRGPSWKLFFGSGTQLSVL.

The DNA of the CDR3 is TGTGCCAGCAGGGGTAGCGCAAACACTGAAGCTTTCTTT. Protein: CASRGSANTEAFF. This chain uses TRBV7-3 with TRBJ1-1; D gene unclear. CDR1 and CDR2 from the germline V gene are SGHTA and FQGTGA. Trimming took 6 bases from V and 2 from J, leaving 10 bases between them. The CDR3 is made up of 13 amino acids.

In regard to this clone: The sample holds other DNA sequences that translate to the same CDR3. The rearrangement uses TRBV5-4 and TRBJ2-7, with no clear D. V was shortened by 4 bases and J by 0 bases, with 5 bases between the two germline ends. Germline loops: CDR1 SGHNT, CDR2 YYREEE (reference sequence). The CDR3 is 12 residues long. The CDR3 nucleotides read TGTGCCAGCAGCCGAGGCTCCTACGAGCAGTACTTC. It yields the protein CASSRGSYEQYF.

This clone was detected a few times. This chain connects TRBV27 to TRBJ2-2; D unresolved. Germline values: CDR1 MNHEY, CDR2 SMNVEV (reference sequence). The V and J ends lost 6 bases and 4 bases respectively, with 9 bases between them. The CDR3 totals 13 residues. CDR3 residues: CASRAASTGELFF. CDR3 coding DNA: TGTGCCAGCAGAGCCGCGAGCACCGGGGAGCTGTTTTTT.

This clone was counted between two and nine times. The chain recombines TRBV27 with TRBJ2-1; 8 positions agree with TRBD2. After removal of 9 bases from V and 6 bases from J, the junction contained 4 bases not matched to a gene. Per germline, CDR1 MNHEY and CDR2 SMNVEV (reference sequence). The CDR3 loop spans 12 amino acids. This CDR3 reads CASLGLGNEQFF. Here the CDR3 DNA reads TGTGCCAGTCTGGGACTAGGCAATGAGCAGTTCTTC.

This clone was recorded once. The chain recombines TRBV6-5 with TRBJ2-7; tentatively, D is TRBD1 (6 bases). The ends were cut back, 6 bases at V and 3 bases at J, with 9 bases in the middle. The CDR3 is 12 amino acids. Germline CDR1 MNHEY, CDR2 SVGAGI. This CDR3 is CASRTDSYEQYF. The CDR3 bases are TGTGCCAGCAGGACGGACAGCTACGAGCAGTACTTC.